These T cell receptor beta chains were read from a single sample in a study of regulatory T cells in long-lasting Graves disease. Each CDR3 protein is one row after TCRdb ran MiXCR on the multiplex PCR reads. The table records roughly 500,000 distinct CDR3 sequences, about a fifth of them present only once. The material sequenced was peripheral blood mononuclear cells (PBMCs), taken when the disease was refractory, from a patient treated with antithyroid drugs. Receptors were obtained from a female donor with Graves disease. The CDR3 runs from the conserved cysteine through the conserved F or W. Each record gives: CDR3 DNA, CDR3 protein, D gene, J gene, clone size, V gene. The D gene is left open where the match is weak. Clone size is stated in some rows and not others, as once, few, many or a class when expanded.

TGTGCCAGCAGTCCGGAGGGAGTCTCTGGGGCCAACGTCCTGACTTTC CASSPEGVSGANVLTF - TRBJ2-6 - TRBV28
TGTGCCAGCAGCTGGAGACAGGGTTCCGATCAGCCCCAGCATTTT CASSWRQGSDQPQHF TRBD1 TRBJ1-5 - TRBV5-5
TGTGCCAGCAGTTTATTCCCCAACACTGAAGCTTTCTTT CASSLFPNTEAFF - TRBJ1-1 many TRBV28
TGCGCCAGCAGCTTGGCCGAAGCTAACTATGGCTACACCTTC CASSLAEANYGYTF - TRBJ1-2 many TRBV5-1
TGTGCCAGCAGCCTACAGGGAGAGAACACTGAAGCTCTCTTT CASSLQGENTEALF - TRBJ1-1 few TRBV7-9
TGTGCCAGCAGCGTTCAACGGGACACTGAAGCTTTCTTT CASSVQRDTEAFF - TRBJ1-1 many TRBV6-1
TGTGCCAGCAGTTGGGACAGGGCCGACGAGCAGTACTTC CASSWDRADEQYF TRBD1 TRBJ2-7 - TRBV6-5
TGTGCCAGCAGTGAAGTCCGGCAGGCGAACACCGGGGAGCTGTTTTTT CASSEVRQANTGELFF - TRBJ2-2 many TRBV12-3/TRBV12-4
TGCAGCGTTGAGAACAGGGTGGCAGATACGCAGTATTTT CSVENRVADTQYF - TRBJ2-3 - TRBV29-1
TGTGCCAGCAGCTTGTTAGAAGGCAGTATCACAGATACGCAGTATTTT CASSLLEGSITDTQYF - TRBJ2-3 - TRBV7-6